The T cell receptor beta chain described here comes from a study of monozygotic twins with inflammatory bowel disease. From germline, CDR1 is SQVTM and CDR2 ANQGSEA. The CDR3 has 13 residues. TCRdb re-analyzed the 5' RACE reads; it lists each CDR3 protein once, without DNA. The data include fewer than 200,000 distinct CDR3 sequences; the top ten clones carry approximately 2.8%. The receptor comes from a human donor with ulcerative colitis or Crohn's disease, or a healthy co-twin of an affected twin (not recorded which). The chain links TRBV29-1 to TRBJ2-4. The sample consisted of blood. CDR3 protein: CSAGESGKNIQYF.